These 23 T cell receptor beta chains originate from one sample sequenced in a study of human T cells and chemical hapten exposure (dated by TCRdb to the early 2020s). According to the study, the label for this sample's time point signals: pre-sensitization, week 0. Sample treatment or condition, as interpreted from the label and publication: therapeutic diphenylcyclopropenone sensitization with weekly scalp DPC. The method was RACE. The reads were generated on a NextSeq 500. TCRdb itself trimmed the public reads at Q25 with fastp, ran MiXCR and retained productive beta chains. CDR3 protein sequences are deduplicated, and each keeps its most common genes and DNA. The sample table contains 89,000 or so distinct CDR3 sequences; only one count was recorded for 7.5% to 9.5% of them. Around 2.6% of the sample comes from the top ten. Sequences were derived from whole blood, sampled in connection with sensitization to the hapten diphenylcyclopropenone (DPC). These receptors were taken from a man in his forties or fifties with alopecia areata. Some clones in this sample may be carry-over from other donors' samples.

The chain combines TRBV12-5 with TRBJ2-5; 9 nucleotides line up with TRBD2. CDR3 length equals 20 residues. Germline assignment: CDR1 LGHNT and CDR2 FRNRAP. J lost 3 bases, V lost 2 bases, and 19 bases had no gene match. The CDR3: CASGLRSVRGSGSVKETQYF. CDR3 in DNA: TGTGCTAGTGGTTTGCGCTCGGTGCGGGGTAGCGGGAGCGTTAAAGAGACCCAGTACTTC.

This chain connects TRBV6-5 to TRBJ2-7, with D maybe TRBD2 (5 bases). The CDR3 sequence is 14 residues long. The germline CDR1 and CDR2 sequences are MNHEY and SVGAGI. V gave up 6 bases and J gave up 5 bases, with 17 bases separating them. CDR3 sequence: CASSRGPAGDEQYF. DNA of the CDR3: TGTGCCAGCAGCCGTGGACCCGCCGGGGACGAGCAGTACTTC.

In this sample, this clonotype turned up a few times. The rearrangement links TRBV20-1 to TRBJ2-5; unclear D gene. V was clipped by 1 base and J by 3 bases, with 6 bases between them. Germline CDR1 is DFQATT and CDR2 is SNEGSKA (reference sequence). The CDR3 sequence is 12 residues long. The CDR3 reads CSARALEETQYF. The DNA for the CDR3 is TGCAGTGCTAGAGCGCTAGAAGAGACCCAGTACTTC.

This clonotype was detected a few times. V gene TRBV12-3 or TRBV12-4 combines with J gene TRBJ2-1, with D tentatively TRBD1 or TRBD2 (5 bases each). V lost 6 bases and J 8 bases, leaving 8 bases between the germline ends. The CDR3 contains 11 residues. The DNA of the CDR3 is TGTGCCAGCAGCCGAGGGGATGAGCAGTTCTTC. It encodes CASSRGDEQFF.

This clonotype was recorded at least ten times. V is TRBV20-1 and J is TRBJ2-5; D not resolved. This CDR3 spans 10 amino acids. V was shortened by 3 bases and J by 5 bases, with 4 bases between the two germline ends. CDR1 and CDR2 (germline): DFQATT, SNEGSKA (reference sequence). The CDR3 nucleotides read TGCAGTGCTAGTATCGAGACCCAGTACTTC. Protein sequence: CSASIETQYF.

There are many counts of this clonotype. J is TRBJ1-1 and V is TRBV20-1, with TRBD1 matching 10 bases. This CDR3 is built from 15 residues. The V gene's germline CDR1 is DFQATT and CDR2 SNEGSKA (reference sequence). With 5 bases clipped from V and 4 bases from J, the junction kept 10 bases outside the gene matches. CDR3 amino acids: CSALRQGAGGTEAFF. The CDR3, as DNA: TGCAGTGCTCTAAGACAGGGGGCTGGGGGCACTGAAGCTTTCTTT.

V usage is TRBV7-9 and J usage is TRBJ2-5, with 10 bases aligning to TRBD1. The germline gives CDR1 SEHNR, CDR2 FQNEAQ (reference sequence). The CDR3 totals 16 residues. The V segment lost 5 bases and the J segment 4 bases; nucleotides outside the gene matches: 10. CDR3 residues: CASSPRQGADVETQYF. CDR3 sequence (DNA): TGTGCCAGCAGCCCACGACAGGGGGCCGACGTAGAGACCCAGTACTTC.

This clonotype has at least ten counts. This rearrangement joins TRBV27 to TRBJ1-1; the D is unclear. V lost 0 bases, J lost 1 base, and 6 bases lay in between. The CDR3 runs to 14 residues. The V gene's germline CDR1 is MNHEY and CDR2 SMNVEV (reference sequence). DNA for the CDR3: TGTGCCAGCAGTTTATCATTCAGGAACACTGAAGCTTTCTTT. It encodes CASSLSFRNTEAFF.

The chain recombines TRBV4-1 with TRBJ2-1, with TRBD2 identical over 11 bases. The CDR3 runs 15 residues. V shed 4 bases, J shed 4 bases, and the junction held 3 bases outside the gene matches. From germline, CDR1 is MGHRA and CDR2 YSYEKL. CDR3 nucleotide sequence: TGCGCCAGCAGCCTGACTAGCGGGGATTACAATGAGCAGTTCTTC. Translated, it gives CASSLTSGDYNEQFF.

The table lists this clonotype with a count of one. The V gene is TRBV7-2, the J gene TRBJ1-5, with D uncertain. Germline assignment: CDR1 SGHTA and CDR2 FQGNSA. The CDR3 is 16 amino acids. V shed 5 bases and J shed 4 bases, with 18 bases lying between them. CDR3: CASSLGQKGWNQPQHF. CDR3 DNA sequence: TGTGCCAGCAGCCTCGGGCAGAAAGGTTGGAATCAGCCCCAGCATTTT.

In its sample, this clonotype was seen a few times. This rearrangement joins TRBV20-1 to TRBJ2-3, with 15 nucleotides matching TRBD2. The CDR3 totals 16 residues. V trimming: 5 bases; J trimming: 4 bases; junction bases outside the gene matches: 7. Germline lookup yields CDR1 DFQATT and CDR2 SNEGSKA (reference sequence). The CDR3 DNA sequence: TGCAGTGCTGTGGGACTAGCGGGAGGTTTGGCAGATACGCAGTATTTT. It encodes CSAVGLAGGLADTQYF.

This clonotype was seen only a few times. One base away lies a much larger clone, so this may be a sequencing read error. The V call is TRBV5-1, the J call TRBJ2-5; D remains unclear. The V end lost 0 bases, the J end lost 7 bases, and 13 bases lay between the germline ends. CDR1 SGHRS and CDR2 YFSETQ come from the germline V gene. The CDR3 consists of 14 residues. The CDR3: CASSLEGSPRTQYF. The DNA of the CDR3 is TGCGCCAGCAGCTTGGAGGGCAGTCCCCGGACCCAGTACTTC.

This chain joins TRBV6-2 or TRBV6-3 and TRBJ2-4; TRBD1 matches at 11 bases. The CDR3 is made up of 16 amino acids. The germline CDR1 and CDR2 sequences are MNHEY and SVGEGT. Trimming took 5 bases from V and 0 from J; bases not matched to a gene: 3. CDR3: CASSGQGATAKNIQYF. The CDR3, as DNA: TGTGCCAGCAGTGGACAGGGGGCGACAGCCAAAAACATTCAGTACTTC.

A few counts support this clonotype. The chain carries TRBV3-1 and TRBJ2-3; D gene unclear. The V and J ends lost 0 bases and 5 bases respectively, with 15 bases between them. Germline CDR1 reads LGHDT; CDR2 reads YNNKEL (reference sequence). The CDR3 has 16 amino acids. The CDR3 DNA follows: TGTGCCAGCAGCCAAGATGATCGGAGATGGGGAGATACGCAGTATTTT. This translates into CASSQDDRRWGDTQYF.

This clonotype has just a few counts. V and J are TRBV6-2 or TRBV6-3 and TRBJ1-6, with no clear D. The germline V and J ends were trimmed by 6 bases and 4 bases, with 22 bases remaining between them. The length of the CDR3 is 18 residues. CDR1 is MNHEY, CDR2 SVGEGT, per germline. As DNA, the CDR3 is TGTGCCAGCAGCCGCGCCAGCCTACCGGGCCGATATAATTCACCCCTCCACTTT. Residues: CASSRASLPGRYNSPLHF.

This chain uses TRBV18 with TRBJ2-7; perhaps D is TRBD1 or TRBD2 (5 bases each). This CDR3 has 12 residues. In germline, CDR1 is KGHSH, CDR2 LQKENI. Trimming cost V 2 bases and J 5 bases, with 7 bases left between them. CDR3 sequence: CASSPGTHEQYF. The CDR3, as DNA: TGTGCCAGCTCACCAGGGACCCACGAGCAGTACTTC. Together with reference TRBV18 and TRBJ2-7, the CDR3 gives the full variable domain: NAGVMQNPRHLVRRRGQEARLRCSPMKGHSHVYWYRQLPEEGLKFMVYLQKENIIDESGMPKERFSAEFPKEGPSILRIQQVVRGDSAAYFCASSPGTHEQYFGPGTRLTVT.

The CDR3 loop is CASSLGSSGPIRSYNEQFF. DNA for the CDR3: TGTGCCAGCAGCTTAGGAAGTAGCGGCCCAATTCGTTCCTACAATGAGCAGTTCTTC. V and J are TRBV7-6 and TRBJ2-1; tentative D call: TRBD2 (6 bases). Germline V gene data show CDR1 as SGHVS and CDR2 as FNYEAQ. The CDR3 runs 19 residues. Trimming took 1 base from V and 1 from J, leaving 20 bases between them.

J is TRBJ2-1 and V is TRBV28; 7 bases align to TRBD1. The trim removed 7 bases at V and 7 bases at J, leaving 4 bases unmatched. CDR3 length equals 12 residues. Germline V lookup: CDR1 MDHEN, CDR2 SYDVKM. The CDR3 protein is CASISGGNEQFF. In DNA, the CDR3 is TGTGCCAGCATATCAGGGGGTAATGAGCAGTTCTTC.

The CDR3 DNA reads as TGTGCCAGCAGCCTTAGCGGGATCGATGGGGCCAACGTCCTGACTTTC. Protein sequence: CASSLSGIDGANVLTF. V usage is TRBV14 and J usage is TRBJ2-6, with 8 bases identical to TRBD2. The CDR3 consists of 16 residues. V shed 4 bases and J 3 bases; nucleotides not matched to a gene: 5. Germline CDR1 reads SGHDN; CDR2 reads FVKESK. Full variable domain (outside the CDR3, taken from reference TRBV14 and TRBJ2-6): EAGVTQFPSHSVIEKGQTVTLRCDPISGHDNLYWYRRVMGKEIKFLLHFVKESKQDESGMPNNRFLAERTGGTYSTLKVQPAELEDSGVYFCASSLSGIDGANVLTFGAGSRLTVL.

This clonotype was observed a handful of times. V is TRBV10-3 and J is TRBJ2-3, with 12 bases identical to TRBD2. Germline V gives CDR1 ENHRY, CDR2 SYGVKD. The trim removed 11 bases at V and 1 base at J, leaving 7 bases unmatched. The CDR3 length is 15 residues. The CDR3 reads CAARTSGTGTDTQYF. The CDR3 nucleotides are TGTGCCGCTCGGACTAGCGGGACAGGCACAGATACGCAGTATTTT.

This clonotype has ten or more counts. This chain uses TRBV28 with TRBJ2-3; 9 nucleotides agree with TRBD2. Germline assignment: CDR1 MDHEN and CDR2 SYDVKM. With 7 bases clipped from V and 4 bases from J, the junction kept 15 bases outside the gene matches. CDR3 length equals 17 residues. The DNA for the CDR3 is TGTGCCAGCATTCCTAACACCGGGACTAGCATCGCAGATACGCAGTATTTT. Translating it yields CASIPNTGTSIADTQYF.

This clonotype was seen ten or more times. V usage is TRBV18 and J usage is TRBJ2-3; maybe TRBD2 (6 bases). This CDR3 is built from 17 residues. V lost 3 bases, J lost 4 bases, and 20 bases lay in between. Germline V gene sequence: CDR1 KGHSH, CDR2 LQKENI. The CDR3 nucleotides read TGTGCCAGCTCACCGAGGCCAGCGGGCGGTATACCAGATACGCAGTATTTT. The encoded protein is CASSPRPAGGIPDTQYF.

The rearrangement joins TRBV10-3 to TRBJ2-3; TRBD2 matches at 7 bases. The CDR3 is 15 amino acids. Germline values: CDR1 ENHRY, CDR2 SYGVKD. Trimming removed 3 bases from V and 2 bases from J; junction bases left unmatched: 5. The CDR3 nucleotides read TGTGCCATCAGTGATGCTAGCGGATTCACAGATACGCAGTATTTT. As protein: CAISDASGFTDTQYF.